Detailed here is one TCR beta chain. Construction of the TCRbeta library involved unique molecular identifiers. TCRdb fed the PCR reads into MiXCR, producing one record per CDR3 protein. The repertoire holds approximately 390,000 distinct CDR3 sequences, with 11% as singletons. The CDR3 length is 15 residues. The germline V gene encodes CDR1 SEHNR and CDR2 FQNEAQ (reference sequence). The junction had 4 bases not matched to a gene; V was cut back by 4 bases and J by 2 bases. This record belongs to a study of T-cell reconstitution after alpha-beta-depleted transplantation in children. The chain links TRBV7-9 to TRBJ2-1; 8 bases agree with TRBD1. This receptor was obtained from a human donor who donated a stem cell graft to a child with acute myeloid leukemia. Sequenced material: PBMCs from the stem cell graft donor, taken from the stem cell graft. CDR3 in amino acids: CASSSEDRAYNEQFF. CDR3 DNA: TGTGCCAGCAGCTCCGAGGACAGGGCCTACAATGAGCAGTTCTTC.